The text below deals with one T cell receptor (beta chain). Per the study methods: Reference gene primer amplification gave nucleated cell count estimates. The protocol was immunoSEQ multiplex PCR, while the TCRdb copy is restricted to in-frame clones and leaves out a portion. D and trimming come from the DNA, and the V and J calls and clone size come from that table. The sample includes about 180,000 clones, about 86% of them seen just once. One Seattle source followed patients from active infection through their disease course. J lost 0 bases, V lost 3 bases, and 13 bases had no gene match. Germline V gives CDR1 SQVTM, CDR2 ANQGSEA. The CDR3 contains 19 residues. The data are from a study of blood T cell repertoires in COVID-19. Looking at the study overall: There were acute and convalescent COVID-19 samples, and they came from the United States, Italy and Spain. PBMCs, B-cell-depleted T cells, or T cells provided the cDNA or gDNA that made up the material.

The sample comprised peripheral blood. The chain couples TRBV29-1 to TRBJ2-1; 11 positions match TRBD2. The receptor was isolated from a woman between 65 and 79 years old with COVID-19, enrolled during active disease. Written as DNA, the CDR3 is TGCAGCGTTGATACATGGGTTAGCGGGAGGGCTAGCTCCTACAATGAGCAGTTCTTC. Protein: CSVDTWVSGRASSYNEQFF.